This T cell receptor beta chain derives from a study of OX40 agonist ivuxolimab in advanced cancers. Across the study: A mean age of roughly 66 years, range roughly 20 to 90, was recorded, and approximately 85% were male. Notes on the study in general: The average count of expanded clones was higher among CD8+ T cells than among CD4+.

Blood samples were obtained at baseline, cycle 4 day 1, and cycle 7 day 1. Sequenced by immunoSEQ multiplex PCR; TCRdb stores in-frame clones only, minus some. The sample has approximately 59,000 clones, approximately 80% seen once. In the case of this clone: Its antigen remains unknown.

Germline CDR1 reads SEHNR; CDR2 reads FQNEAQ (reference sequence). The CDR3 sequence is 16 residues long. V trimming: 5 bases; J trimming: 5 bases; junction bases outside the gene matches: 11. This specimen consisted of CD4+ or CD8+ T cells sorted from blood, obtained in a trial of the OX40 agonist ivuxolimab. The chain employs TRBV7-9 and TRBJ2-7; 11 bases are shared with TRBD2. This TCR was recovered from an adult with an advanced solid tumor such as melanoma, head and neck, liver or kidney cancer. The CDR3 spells CASSRTSGYPWNEQYF. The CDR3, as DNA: TGTGCCAGCAGCCGGACTAGCGGGTACCCCTGGAACGAGCAGTACTTC.